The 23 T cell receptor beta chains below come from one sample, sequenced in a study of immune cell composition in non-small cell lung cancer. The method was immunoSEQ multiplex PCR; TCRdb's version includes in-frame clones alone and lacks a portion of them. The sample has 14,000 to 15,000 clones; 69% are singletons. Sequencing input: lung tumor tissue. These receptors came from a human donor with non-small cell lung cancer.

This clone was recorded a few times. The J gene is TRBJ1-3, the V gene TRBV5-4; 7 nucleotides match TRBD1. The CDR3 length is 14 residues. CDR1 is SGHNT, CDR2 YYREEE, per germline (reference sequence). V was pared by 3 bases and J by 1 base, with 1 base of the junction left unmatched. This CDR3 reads CASSWGQSGNTIYF. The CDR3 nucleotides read TGTGCCAGCAGCTGGGGACAGTCTGGAAACACCATATATTTT. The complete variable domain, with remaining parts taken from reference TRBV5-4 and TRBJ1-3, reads ETGVTQSPTHLIKTRGQQVTLRCSSQSGHNTVSWYQQALGQGPQFIFQYYREEENGRGNFPPRFSGLQFPNYSSELNVNALELDDSALYLCASSWGQSGNTIYFGEGSWLTVV.

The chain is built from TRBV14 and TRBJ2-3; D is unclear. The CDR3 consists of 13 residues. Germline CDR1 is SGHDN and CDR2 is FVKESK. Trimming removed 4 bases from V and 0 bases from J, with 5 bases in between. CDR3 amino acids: CASSPLSTDTQYF. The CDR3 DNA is TGTGCCAGCAGCCCCCTTAGCACAGATACGCAGTATTTT.

The CDR3 spells CASSGATGMNEKLFF. The DNA of the CDR3 is TGCGCCAGCAGCGGAGCGACAGGGATGAATGAAAAACTGTTTTTT. V usage is TRBV5-1 and J usage is TRBJ1-4; 7 positions agree with TRBD1. Germline V CDR1 and CDR2: SGHRS, YFSETQ. J lost 5 bases, V lost 4 bases, and 8 bases had no gene match. This CDR3 comprises 15 residues.

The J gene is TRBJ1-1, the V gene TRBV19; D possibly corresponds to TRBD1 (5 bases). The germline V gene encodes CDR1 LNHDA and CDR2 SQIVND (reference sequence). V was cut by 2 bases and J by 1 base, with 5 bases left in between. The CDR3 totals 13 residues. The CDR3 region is CASSIRGNTEAFF. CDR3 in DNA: TGTGCCAGTAGTATAAGGGGGAACACTGAAGCTTTCTTT.

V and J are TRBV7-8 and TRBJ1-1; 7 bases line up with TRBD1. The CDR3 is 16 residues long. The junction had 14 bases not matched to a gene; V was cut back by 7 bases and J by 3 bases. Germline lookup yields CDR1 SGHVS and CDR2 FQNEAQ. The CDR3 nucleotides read TGTGCCAGCACCTCCGAGGCAGGGGGTTCTTACACTGAAGCTTTCTTT. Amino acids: CASTSEAGGSYTEAFF.

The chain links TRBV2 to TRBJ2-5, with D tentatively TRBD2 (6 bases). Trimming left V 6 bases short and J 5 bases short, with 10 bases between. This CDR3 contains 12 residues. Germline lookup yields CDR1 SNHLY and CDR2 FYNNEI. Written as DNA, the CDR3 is TGTGCCAGCAGCCTTAGCGGTGAGACCCAGTACTTC. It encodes CASSLSGETQYF.

In DNA form, the CDR3 reads TGCGCCAGCACCGCGGGGCTAGGCCAGGAGACCCAGTACTTC. The encoded protein is CASTAGLGQETQYF. This chain uses TRBV5-1 with TRBJ2-5; a weak D match, TRBD2 (6 bases). The CDR3 length is 14 residues. The V end was cut by 6 bases, the J end by 5 bases, with 17 bases between. The germline V gene has CDR1 SGHRS and CDR2 YFSETQ.

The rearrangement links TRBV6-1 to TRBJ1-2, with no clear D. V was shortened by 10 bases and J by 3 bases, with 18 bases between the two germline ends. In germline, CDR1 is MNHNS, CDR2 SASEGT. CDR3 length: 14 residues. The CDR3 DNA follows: TGTGCCACCTCCCAAGTCAAACGGGACTATGGCTACACCTTC. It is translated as CATSQVKRDYGYTF.

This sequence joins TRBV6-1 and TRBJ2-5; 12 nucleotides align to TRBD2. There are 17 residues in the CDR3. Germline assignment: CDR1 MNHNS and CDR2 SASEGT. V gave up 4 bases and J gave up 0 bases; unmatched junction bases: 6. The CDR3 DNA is TGTGCCAGCAGTGCAAGACTAGCGGGGGCCTACCAAGAGACCCAGTACTTC. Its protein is CASSARLAGAYQETQYF.

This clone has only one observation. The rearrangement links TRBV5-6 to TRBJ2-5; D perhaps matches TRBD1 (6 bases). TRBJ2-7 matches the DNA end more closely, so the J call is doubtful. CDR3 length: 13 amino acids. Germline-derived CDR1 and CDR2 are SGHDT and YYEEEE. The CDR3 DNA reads TGTGCCAGCAGCTTGCGGGACACCTACGAGCAGTACTTC. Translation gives CASSLRDTYEQYF.

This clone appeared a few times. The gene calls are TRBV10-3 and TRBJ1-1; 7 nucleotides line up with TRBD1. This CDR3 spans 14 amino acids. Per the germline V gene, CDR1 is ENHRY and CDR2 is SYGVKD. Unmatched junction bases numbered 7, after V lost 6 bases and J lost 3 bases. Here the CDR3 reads CAIRKTGWDTEAFF. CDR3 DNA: TGTGCCATCAGGAAGACAGGGTGGGACACTGAAGCTTTCTTT.

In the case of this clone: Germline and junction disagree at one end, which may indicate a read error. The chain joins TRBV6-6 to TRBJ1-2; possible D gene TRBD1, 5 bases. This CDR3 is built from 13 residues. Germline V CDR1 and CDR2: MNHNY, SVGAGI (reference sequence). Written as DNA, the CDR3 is TGTGCCCGCAGTCTACAGGCTTACTATGGCTACACCTTC. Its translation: CARSLQAYYGYTF.

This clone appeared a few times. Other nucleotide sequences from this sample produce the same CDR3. The CDR3 nucleotides read TGTGCCAGCAGCTTGACTAGCGGGGAAACAGATACGCAGTATTTT. Amino acid sequence: CASSLTSGETDTQYF. The chain recombines TRBV7-3 with TRBJ2-3; 11 bases match TRBD2. The CDR3 spans 15 residues. V lost 3 bases to trimming and J lost 3 bases; unmatched junction nucleotides: 2. Looked up from germline, CDR1 is SGHTA and CDR2 is FQGTGA.

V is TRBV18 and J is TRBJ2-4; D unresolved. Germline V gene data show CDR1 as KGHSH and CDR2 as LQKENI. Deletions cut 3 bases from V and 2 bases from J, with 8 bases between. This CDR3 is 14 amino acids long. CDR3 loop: CASSPSLSKNIQYF. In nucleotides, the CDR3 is TGTGCCAGCTCACCGTCCTTGTCCAAAAACATTCAGTACTTC.

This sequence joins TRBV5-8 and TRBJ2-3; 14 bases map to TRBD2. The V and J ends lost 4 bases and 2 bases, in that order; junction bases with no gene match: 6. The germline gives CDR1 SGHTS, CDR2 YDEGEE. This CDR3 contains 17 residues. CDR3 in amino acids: CASSLGLAGGSTDTQYF. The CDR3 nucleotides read TGTGCCAGCAGCCTTGGACTAGCGGGGGGATCCACAGATACGCAGTATTTT.

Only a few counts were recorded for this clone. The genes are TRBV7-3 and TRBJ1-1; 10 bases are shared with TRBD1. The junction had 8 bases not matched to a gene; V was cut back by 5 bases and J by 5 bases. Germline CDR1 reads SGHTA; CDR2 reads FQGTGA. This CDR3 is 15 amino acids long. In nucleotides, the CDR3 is TGTGCCAGCAGCCCTCAGACAGGGGGCGCGACTGAAGCTTTCTTT. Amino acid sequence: CASSPQTGGATEAFF.

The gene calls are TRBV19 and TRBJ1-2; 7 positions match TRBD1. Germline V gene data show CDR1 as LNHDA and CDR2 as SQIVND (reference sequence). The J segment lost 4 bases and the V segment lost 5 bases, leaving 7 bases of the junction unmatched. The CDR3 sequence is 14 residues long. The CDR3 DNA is TGTGCCAGTAGTCCTACAGGGGCAGGCTATGGCTACACCTTC. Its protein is CASSPTGAGYGYTF.

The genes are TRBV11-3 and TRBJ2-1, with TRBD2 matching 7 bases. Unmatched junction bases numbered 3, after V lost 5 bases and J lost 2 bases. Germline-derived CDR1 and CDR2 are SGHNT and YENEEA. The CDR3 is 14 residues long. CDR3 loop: CASSLRGAYNEQFF. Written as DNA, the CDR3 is TGTGCCAGCAGCCTCCGGGGGGCCTACAATGAGCAGTTCTTC.

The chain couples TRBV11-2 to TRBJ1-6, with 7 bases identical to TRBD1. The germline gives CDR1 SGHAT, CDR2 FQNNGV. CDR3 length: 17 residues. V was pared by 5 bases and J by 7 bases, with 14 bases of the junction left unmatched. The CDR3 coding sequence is TGTGCCAGCAGCCCCCGCCGTCGGGACAGTTCGAATTCACCCCTCCACTTT. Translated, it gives CASSPRRRDSSNSPLHF. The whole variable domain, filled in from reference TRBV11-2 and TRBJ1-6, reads EAGVAQSPRYKIIEKRQSVAFWCNPISGHATLYWYQQILGQGPKLLIQFQNNGVVDDSQLPKDRFSAERLKGVDSTLKIQPAKLEDSAVYLCASSPRRRDSSNSPLHFGNGTRLTVT.

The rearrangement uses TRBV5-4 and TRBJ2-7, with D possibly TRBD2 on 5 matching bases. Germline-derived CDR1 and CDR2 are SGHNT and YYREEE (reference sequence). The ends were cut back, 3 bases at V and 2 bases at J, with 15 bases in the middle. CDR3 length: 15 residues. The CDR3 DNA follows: TGTGCCAGCAGCTCTGAGGGCGGAGGAACCTACGAGCAGTACTTC. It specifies CASSSEGGGTYEQYF.

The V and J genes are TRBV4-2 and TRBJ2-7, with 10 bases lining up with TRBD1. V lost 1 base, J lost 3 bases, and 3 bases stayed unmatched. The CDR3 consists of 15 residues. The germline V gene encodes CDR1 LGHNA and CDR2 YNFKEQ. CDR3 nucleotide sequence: TGTGCCAGCAGCCAAGTGGGGACAGGGGACTACGAGCAGTACTTC. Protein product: CASSQVGTGDYEQYF.

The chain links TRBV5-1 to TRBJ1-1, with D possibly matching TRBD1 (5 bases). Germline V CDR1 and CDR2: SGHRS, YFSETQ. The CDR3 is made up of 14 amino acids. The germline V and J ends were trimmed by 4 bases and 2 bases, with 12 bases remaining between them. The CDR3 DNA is TGCGCCAGCAGCCCGGGACTCCTCAACACTGAAGCTTTCTTT. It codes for CASSPGLLNTEAFF.

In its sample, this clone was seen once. This CDR3 reads CASSFQPDTEAFF. CDR3 bases: TGTGCCAGCAGTTTCCAACCAGACACTGAAGCTTTCTTT. The rearrangement uses TRBV28 and TRBJ1-1, with D hard to call. From germline, CDR1 is MDHEN and CDR2 SYDVKM. The V end lost 3 bases, the J end lost 3 bases, and 8 bases lay between the germline ends. This CDR3 contains 13 residues.